The 16 T cell receptor beta chains presented below share a single source sample, sequenced in a study of technical replicates of blood from a few donors. The assay was immunoSEQ multiplex PCR, and TCRdb's table has in-frame clones only and misses some. The sample includes about 82,000 clones, around 94% of them seen just once. The sequenced sample was T cells isolated from PBMCs. Receptors originate from a human donor in good health.

The chain is built from TRBV5-4 and TRBJ2-1; no firm D call. The CDR3 has 13 amino acids. Trimming pared 0 bases from V and 4 bases from J, leaving 5 bases between. Germline loops: CDR1 SGHNT, CDR2 YYREEE (reference sequence). CDR3 DNA: TGTGCCAGCAGCTTGGACTCGTACAATGAGCAGTTCTTC. Its protein product is CASSLDSYNEQFF.

The chain joins TRBV7-9 to TRBJ1-2; D unresolved. Germline CDR1 is SEHNR and CDR2 is FQNEAQ (reference sequence). V gave up 1 base and J gave up 4 bases, with 13 bases separating them. There are 15 residues in the CDR3. CDR3 in amino acids: CASSLGPPGGYGYTF. The CDR3 DNA reads as TGTGCCAGCAGCTTAGGCCCACCCGGTGGCTATGGCTACACCTTC.

The V gene is TRBV16, the J gene TRBJ1-1; the D gene is possibly TRBD1 (6 bases). The CDR3 has 14 amino acids. The V gene's germline CDR1 is KGHSY and CDR2 FQNENV. Trimming took 4 bases from V and 7 from J, leaving 16 bases between them. CDR3 in DNA: TGTGCCAGCAGCCCGCATACCCCAGGGGATGAAGCTTTCTTT. As protein: CASSPHTPGDEAFF.

The chain joins TRBV19 to TRBJ1-5, with a possible D match to TRBD1 (5 bases). V shed 1 base and J shed 7 bases, with 11 bases lying between them. The germline V gene encodes CDR1 LNHDA and CDR2 SQIVND (reference sequence). CDR3 size: 14 residues. CDR3 protein: CASSIGGGGQPQHF. As DNA, the CDR3 is TGTGCCAGTAGTATAGGAGGCGGGGGACAGCCCCAGCATTTT.

The chain couples TRBV5-1 to TRBJ1-1, with TRBD1 identical over 10 bases. Germline loops: CDR1 SGHRS, CDR2 YFSETQ. The V gene end was trimmed by 2 bases and the J gene end by 5 bases; junction bases not matched to a gene: 12. This CDR3 has 17 residues. The CDR3 region is CASSFPEDRGGETEAFF. CDR3 coding DNA: TGCGCCAGCAGCTTCCCGGAGGACAGGGGGGGAGAGACTGAAGCTTTCTTT. The entire variable domain, with the rest obtained from reference TRBV5-1 and TRBJ1-1, is as follows: KAGVTQTPRYLIKTRGQQVTLSCSPISGHRSVSWYQQTPGQGLQFLFEYFSETQRNKGNFPGRFSGRQFSNSRSEMNVSTLELGDSALYLCASSFPEDRGGETEAFFGQGTRLTVV.

There are a few counts of this clone. The chain combines TRBV5-1 with TRBJ2-7; 7 bases fit TRBD2. The CDR3 contains 14 residues. Unmatched junction bases numbered 2, after V lost 2 bases and J lost 0 bases. Germline V lookup: CDR1 SGHRS, CDR2 YFSETQ. The CDR3: CASSFPSGSYEQYF. CDR3 DNA: TGCGCCAGCAGCTTCCCTAGCGGCTCCTACGAGCAGTACTTC.

CDR3 DNA: TGTGCCAGCAGCTCCTCTCGGGACACTGAAGCTTTCTTT. It encodes CASSSSRDTEAFF. The chain recombines TRBV11-3 with TRBJ1-1; D is unresolved. The CDR3 totals 13 residues. Germline assignment: CDR1 SGHNT and CDR2 YENEEA. Trimming took off 4 bases at V and 3 bases at J, with 9 bases between the two ends.

The genes are TRBV4-3 and TRBJ2-7; possible D gene TRBD2, 5 bases. The CDR3 loop spans 14 amino acids. The germline CDR1 and CDR2 sequences are LGHNA and YSLEER. Deletions cut 0 bases from V and 7 bases from J, with 13 bases between. CDR3: CASSQDWRTPEQYF. CDR3 nucleotides: TGCGCCAGCAGCCAAGATTGGAGGACCCCGGAGCAGTACTTC.

The V call is TRBV6-5, the J call TRBJ2-5; 7 nucleotides line up with TRBD2. Trimming at V came to 2 bases and at J to 4 bases, leaving 7 bases not matched to a gene. Germline V gives CDR1 MNHEY, CDR2 SVGAGI. This CDR3 is 15 amino acids long. CDR3 protein: CASSYGREYRETQYF. For the CDR3, the DNA is TGTGCCAGCAGTTACGGGCGGGAGTACCGAGAGACCCAGTACTTC.

The chain employs TRBV29-1 and TRBJ2-2, with D tentatively TRBD1 (5 bases). Germline CDR1 is SQVTM and CDR2 is ANQGSEA. V lost 7 bases and J lost 6, with 12 bases in between. This CDR3 contains 12 residues. DNA of the CDR3: TGCAGCGCCGGAGCAGGGTCCGGGGAGCTGTTTTTT. This encodes CSAGAGSGELFF.

This chain links TRBV6-1 with TRBJ2-3, with D perhaps TRBD1 (5 bases). There are 17 residues in the CDR3. CDR1 is MNHNS and CDR2 is SASEGT in the germline V gene. Trimming pared 4 bases from V and 1 base from J, leaving 18 bases between. CDR3: CASSAQRTRAGTDTQYF. The CDR3 DNA reads TGTGCCAGCAGTGCCCAACGGACCAGGGCGGGCACAGATACGCAGTATTTT.

The gene calls are TRBV18 and TRBJ2-1; perhaps TRBD2 as D (6 bases). From germline, CDR1 is KGHSH and CDR2 LQKENI. This CDR3 is 13 amino acids long. Trimming stripped 2 bases from V and 6 bases from J, with 8 bases between. CDR3 sequence: CASSPYGGNEQFF. The CDR3 nucleotides are TGTGCCAGCTCACCATACGGGGGCAATGAGCAGTTCTTC. Full variable domain (outside the CDR3, taken from reference TRBV18 and TRBJ2-1): NAGVMQNPRHLVRRRGQEARLRCSPMKGHSHVYWYRQLPEEGLKFMVYLQKENIIDESGMPKERFSAEFPKEGPSILRIQQVVRGDSAAYFCASSPYGGNEQFFGPGTRLTVL.

The J gene is TRBJ1-2, the V gene TRBV5-1; the match to TRBD1 covers 8 bases. The J segment lost 8 bases and the V segment lost 7 bases, leaving 13 bases of the junction unmatched. The CDR3 is 14 residues long. Germline CDR1 reads SGHRS; CDR2 reads YFSETQ. This CDR3 is CASGGQGGTSGYTF. The CDR3, as DNA: TGCGCCAGCGGCGGACAGGGTGGGACAAGCGGCTACACCTTC.

The chain joins TRBV2 to TRBJ1-2; D possibly corresponds to TRBD1 (6 bases). This CDR3 has 17 amino acids. Trimming removed 6 bases from V and 1 base from J, with 21 bases in between. Germline CDR1 and CDR2: SNHLY and FYNNEI. For the CDR3, the DNA is TGTGCCAGCAGCTGGGAGGGCAGGGGATTCGTTAACTATGGCTACACCTTC. This codes for CASSWEGRGFVNYGYTF.

Only a few counts were recorded for this clone. The rearrangement joins TRBV9 to TRBJ2-1, with D possibly matching TRBD2 (5 bases). Germline V lookup: CDR1 SGDLS, CDR2 YYNGEE. The CDR3 length is 14 residues. V lost 1 base, J lost 10 bases, and 15 bases lay in between. CDR3 DNA: TGTGCCAGCAGCGTAAGAAGTGACGGGATAGAGCAGTTCTTC. The encoded protein is CASSVRSDGIEQFF.

The rearrangement links TRBV7-9 to TRBJ2-4, with D perhaps TRBD2 (6 bases). The CDR3 has 13 residues. From germline, CDR1 is SEHNR and CDR2 FQNEAQ (reference sequence). The V and J ends lost 5 bases and 6 bases respectively, with 11 bases between them. CDR3 in DNA: TGTGCCAGCAGCCCGGACTACGCAAACATTCAGTACTTC. Amino acids: CASSPDYANIQYF.